This is a list of T cell receptor beta chains from one sample in a study of identical twins. TCRdb reprocessed the 5' RACE reads via MiXCR and lists one record per CDR3 protein. The data show fewer than 250,000 distinct CDR3 sequences, with about 7% seen just once and 3% to 4.5% held by the top ten. These data were likewise used in another study, on yellow fever vaccine responses in identical twins.

Source material: memory (CD45RO+) T cells sorted from blood. Every receptor here comes from a woman in her late teens or twenties in good health. Each CDR3 is given with its conserved first and last residue. The D gene is left open where the match is weak. The listing skips clone size in some rows; elsewhere it reads once, few, many or a size class.

TRBJ2-2 many TRBV5-1 . TGCGCCAGCGGTAGGACAGCGAACACCGGGGAGCTGTTTTTT CASGRTANTGELFF
TRBJ1-2 few TRBV24-1 . TGTGCCACCAGTGATTCCCGTTATGGCTACACCTTC CATSDSRYGYTF
TRBJ2-1 . TRBV6-4 . TGTGCCAGCAGTGACTCTTGGGAAACCGGGGGCAATGAGCAGTTCTTC CASSDSWETGGNEQFF
TRBJ1-4 few TRBV7-9 . TGTGCCAGCAGCTTAAGGCCAGCAGAAAAACTGTTTTTT CASSLRPAEKLFF
TRBJ2-7 many TRBV12-3/TRBV12-4 . TGTGCCAGCAGTTTACACCTCTACGAGCAGTACTTC CASSLHLYEQYF
TRBJ1-5 few TRBV3-1 . TGTGCCAGCACCCTGGGAAAGAATCAGCCCCAGCATTTT CASTLGKNQPQHF
TRBJ2-2 many TRBV18 . TGTGCCAGCTCACCTCAGGTCGGCGGGGAGCTGTTTTTT CASSPQVGGELFF
TRBJ2-5 . TRBV20-1 TRBD2 TGCAGTGCTAGAGACGGGACTACTAAAGAGACCCAGTACTTC CSARDGTTKETQYF
TRBJ1-5 few TRBV27 . TGTGCCAGCAGTTTCAGCAGGACCACTTATAGCAATCAGCCCCAGCATTTT CASSFSRTTYSNQPQHF
TRBJ2-3 . TRBV7-6 . TGTGCCAGCAGCTCCCCATCAGATACGCAGTATTTT CASSSPSDTQYF
TRBJ1-6 few TRBV7-8 . TGTGCCAGCAGCCTCCGGGACGGCGATTCACCCCTCCACTTT CASSLRDGDSPLHF
TRBJ2-4 . TRBV15 TRBD1 TGTGCCACCAGCAGAGGAACAGGGGGCGTAGGGAACATTCAGTACTTC CATSRGTGGVGNIQYF
TRBJ2-2 many TRBV20-1 TRBD2 TGCAGTGCCACATCCGCGGGGGGCGTCAACACCGGGGAGCTGTTTTTT CSATSAGGVNTGELFF
TRBJ1-1 . TRBV7-9 . TGTGCCAGCAGCTCTACGATGGACCCTACCACTGAAGCTTTCTTT CASSSTMDPTTEAFF
TRBJ2-1 many TRBV12-3/TRBV12-4 TRBD2 TGTGCCAGCAGCTTTGGACTAGTTTGGTTCTTC CASSFGLVWFF
TRBJ2-7 many TRBV10-3 TRBD2 TGTGCCATCAGTGACCCGGGACTACCCAACTACGAGCAGTACTTC CAISDPGLPNYEQYF
TRBJ2-7 many TRBV2 TRBD2 TGTGCCAGCAGTACTAGCGGCTACGAGCAGTACTTC CASSTSGYEQYF
TRBJ2-5 . TRBV5-6 TRBD2 TGTGCCAGCAGCCCTCCCAGCGGGGGCTCCCAAGAGACCCAGTACTTC CASSPPSGGSQETQYF
TRBJ2-3 . TRBV5-1 TRBD2 TGCGCCAGCAGCCCGAACCCTAGCGGATCTAGCACAGATACGCAGTATTTT CASSPNPSGSSTDTQYF
TRBJ2-2 many TRBV15 . TGTGCCACCAGCAGAGATAGTCCGCCCGGGGAGCTGTTTTTT CATSRDSPPGELFF
TRBJ2-3 few TRBV5-8 . TGTGCCAGCACCCTTAGTAGCGGAGCTAGCACAGATACGCAGTATTTT CASTLSSGASTDTQYF
TRBJ2-1 . TRBV28 TRBD1 TGTGCCAGCAGTTTCGCCCTCACCGTTGGGACAGAAGATTACAATGAGCAGTTCTTC CASSFALTVGTEDYNEQFF
TRBJ2-2 . TRBV3-1 . TGTGCCAGCGGGGGACTGGGACAGTACACCGGGGAGCTGTTTTTT CASGGLGQYTGELFF
TRBJ2-1 many TRBV24-1 . TGTGCCACTGCCCGACAGGGAGGGAATGAGCAGTTCTTC CATARQGGNEQFF
TRBJ2-2 few TRBV24-1 . TGTGCCACCAGTGATTTAACCTCCGGATCCGTCGCCGGGGAGCTGTTTTTT CATSDLTSGSVAGELFF